Sequencing of this TCR beta chain was carried out in a study of blood T cell repertoires in COVID-19. Per the study methods: Nucleated cell number was recorded as an estimate derived from reference gene primer amplification. Data came from immunoSEQ multiplex PCR; TCRdb stores just in-frame clones and leaves some out. Clonal size and the V and J genes are those of that table, whereas D and trimming came from the DNA. The data contain more than 85,000 clones, under 85% of them singletons. The origin of this receptor is a human donor in a cohort sampled during active COVID-19. Sample: peripheral blood.

This chain's CDR3 is CASSIAGFQETQYF. For the CDR3, the DNA is TGTGCCAGTAGTATAGCAGGGTTCCAAGAGACCCAGTACTTC. The genes are TRBV19 and TRBJ2-5; D is perhaps TRBD1 (5 bases). Germline assignment: CDR1 LNHDA and CDR2 SQIVND (reference sequence). CDR3 length: 14 residues. V gave up 1 base and J gave up 1 base, with 7 bases separating them. The complete variable domain, with remaining parts taken from reference TRBV19 and TRBJ2-5, reads DGGITQSPKYLFRKEGQNVTLSCEQNLNHDAMYWYRQDPGQGLRLIYYSQIVNDFQKGDIAEGYSVSREKKESFPLTVTSAQKNPTAFYLCASSIAGFQETQYFGPGTRLLVL.